This entry describes one TCR beta chain. This record comes from a study of human T cells and chemical hapten exposure. Library preparation tagged each individual cDNA molecule with a unique molecular identifier. TCRdb redid the calling of the RACE reads with MiXCR, one entry per CDR3 protein. The table lists about 350,000 distinct CDR3 sequences, around 5% of them singletons. V shed 3 bases and J shed 2 bases, with 12 bases lying between them. There are 14 residues in the CDR3. CDR1 is SGHDT and CDR2 is YYEEEE in the germline V gene. Indicated time point: pre-sensitization, week 0. As to treatment: therapeutic diphenylcyclopropenone sensitization with weekly scalp DPC.

Sequenced here: whole blood, sampled in connection with sensitization to the hapten diphenylcyclopropenone (DPC). This chain connects TRBV5-6 to TRBJ2-7; D is undetermined. This TCR derives from a woman between 18 and 29 years old with alopecia areata. Some clones in this sample may be carry-over from other donors' samples. CDR3 region: CASSWNSPTYEQYF. The CDR3, as DNA: TGTGCCAGCAGCTGGAACAGCCCTACCTACGAGCAGTACTTC.